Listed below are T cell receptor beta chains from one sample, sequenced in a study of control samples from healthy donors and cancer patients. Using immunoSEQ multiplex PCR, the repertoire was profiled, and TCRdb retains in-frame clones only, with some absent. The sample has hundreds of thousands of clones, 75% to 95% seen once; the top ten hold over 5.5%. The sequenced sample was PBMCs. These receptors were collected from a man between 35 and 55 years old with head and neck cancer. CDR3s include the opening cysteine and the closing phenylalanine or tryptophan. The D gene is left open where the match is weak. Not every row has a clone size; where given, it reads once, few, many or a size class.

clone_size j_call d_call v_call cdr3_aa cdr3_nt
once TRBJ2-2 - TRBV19 CASSPLGRFSGELFF TGTGCCAGTAGCCCCCTGGGAAGATTCTCCGGGGAGCTGTTTTTT
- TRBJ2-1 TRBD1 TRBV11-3 CASSQTRTGAYNEQFF TGTGCCAGCAGTCAGACCCGGACAGGGGCCTACAATGAGCAGTTCTTC
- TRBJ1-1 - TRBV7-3 CASSLTGGGQTEAFF TGTGCCAGCAGCTTAACGGGCGGGGGGCAGACTGAAGCTTTCTTT
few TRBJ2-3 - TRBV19 CASSRAGSTDTQYF TGTGCCAGTAGTCGTGCGGGAAGCACAGATACGCAGTATTTT
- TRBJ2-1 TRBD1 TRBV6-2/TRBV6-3 CASSRRQGSYNEQFF TGTGCCAGCAGCCGCAGACAGGGGTCCTACAATGAGCAGTTCTTC
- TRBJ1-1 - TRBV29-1 CSVEVIGEAFF TGCAGCGTTGAAGTTATAGGGGAGGCTTTCTTT
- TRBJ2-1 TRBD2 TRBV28 CASSSRAGTSGLRSYNEQFF TGTGCCAGCAGTTCCCGAGCCGGGACTAGCGGGCTTCGCTCCTACAATGAGCAGTTCTTC
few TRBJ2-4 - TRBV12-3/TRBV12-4 CASSTENIQYF TGTGCCAGCAGTACAGAAAACATTCAGTACTTC
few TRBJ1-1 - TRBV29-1 CSVARVMNTEAFF TGCAGCGTTGCAAGGGTCATGAACACTGAAGCTTTCTTT
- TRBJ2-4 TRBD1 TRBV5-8 CASSLQGMVNIQYF TGTGCCAGCAGCTTACAGGGGATGGTGAACATTCAGTACTTC
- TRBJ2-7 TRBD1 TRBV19 CASSIDQGTASYEQYF TGTGCCAGTAGTATAGATCAAGGGACAGCCTCCTACGAGCAGTACTTC
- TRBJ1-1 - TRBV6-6 CASSQGNPEAFF TGTGCCAGCAGTCAGGGGAACCCTGAAGCTTTCTTT
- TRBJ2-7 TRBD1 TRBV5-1 CASSYGQGTYEQYF TGCGCCAGCAGTTATGGACAGGGAACCTACGAGCAGTACTTC
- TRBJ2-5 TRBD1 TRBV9 CASSVVGQGETQYF TGTGCCAGCAGCGTAGTAGGACAGGGGGAGACCCAGTACTTC
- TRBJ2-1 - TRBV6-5 CASSRGGEYNEQFF TGTGCCAGCAGTCGAGGGGGAGAGTACAATGAGCAGTTCTTC
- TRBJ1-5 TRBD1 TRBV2 CASRGDRNQPQHF TGTGCCAGCAGGGGGGACAGGAATCAGCCCCAGCATTTT
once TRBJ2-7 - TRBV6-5 CASSSAAYYEQYF TGTGCCAGCAGTAGCGCGGCCTACTACGAGCAGTACTTC
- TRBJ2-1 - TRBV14 CASRQGTTGIGEQFF TGTGCCAGCAGGCAAGGGACCACGGGTATCGGTGAGCAGTTCTTC
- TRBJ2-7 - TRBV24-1 CATPFEQYF TGTGCCACCCCATTCGAGCAGTACTTC
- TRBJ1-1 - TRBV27 CASSFSSGLPAFF TGTGCCAGCAGTTTTTCATCGGGGCTCCCGGCTTTCTTT
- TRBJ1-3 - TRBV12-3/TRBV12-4 CASRGRTGNTIYF TGTGCCAGCAGGGGACGGACTGGAAACACCATATATTTT
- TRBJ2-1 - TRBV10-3 CAISESVQDGDEQFF TGTGCCATCAGTGAGTCGGTGCAAGATGGGGATGAGCAGTTCTTC
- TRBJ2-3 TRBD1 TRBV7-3 CASSRDRVPDTQYF TGTGCCAGCAGCCGGGACAGGGTTCCAGATACGCAGTATTTT
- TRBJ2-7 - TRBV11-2 CASSLRGRPRGDEQYF TGTGCCAGCAGCTTAAGAGGCAGGCCCCGAGGGGACGAGCAGTACTTC
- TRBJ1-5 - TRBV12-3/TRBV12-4 CASSPRFGVLHF TGTGCCAGCAGTCCCCGATTCGGGGTTTTGCATTTT
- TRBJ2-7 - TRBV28 CASSASGTPSYEQYF TGTGCCAGCAGCGCTTCCGGGACACCCTCCTACGAGCAGTACTTC
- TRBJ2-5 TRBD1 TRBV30 CAWSPGQGIKTQYF TGTGCCTGGAGCCCGGGACAGGGTATAAAGACCCAGTACTTC
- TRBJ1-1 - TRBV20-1 CSASGHRNTEAFF TGCAGTGCTAGTGGTCACAGAAACACTGAAGCTTTCTTT
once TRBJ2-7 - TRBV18 CASSPQGVSYEQYF TGTGCCAGCTCACCACAGGGTGTCTCCTACGAGCAGTACTTC
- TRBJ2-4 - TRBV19 CASRIQGGNIQYF TGTGCCAGTAGGATACAGGGGGGGAACATTCAGTACTTC
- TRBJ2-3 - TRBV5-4 CASSFGLGPSTDTQYF TGTGCCAGCAGCTTCGGTCTGGGACCCAGCACAGATACGCAGTATTTT
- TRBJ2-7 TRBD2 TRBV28 CASKTSGYEQYF TGTGCCAGCAAGACTAGCGGGTATGAGCAGTACTTC
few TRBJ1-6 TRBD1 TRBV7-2 CASSLAGKQGRNSPLHF TGTGCCAGCAGCTTAGCAGGGAAACAGGGGAGGAATTCACCCCTCCACTTT
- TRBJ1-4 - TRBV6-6 CASAIGAAIEKLFF TGTGCCAGCGCCATCGGCGCGGCTATTGAAAAACTGTTTTTT
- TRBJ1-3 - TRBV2 CASSAGRGGNTIYF TGTGCCAGCAGTGCGGGCAGGGGTGGAAACACCATATATTTT
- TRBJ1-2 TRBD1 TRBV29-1 CSVSRGILNYGYTF TGCAGCGTGTCCAGGGGGATTCTTAACTATGGCTACACCTTC
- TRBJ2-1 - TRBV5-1 CASSLVSYNEQFF TGCGCCAGCAGCTTGGTCAGCTACAATGAGCAGTTCTTC
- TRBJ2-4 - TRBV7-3 CASSLGQGLAKNIQYF TGTGCCAGCAGCTTAGGCCAGGGATTAGCCAAAAACATTCAGTACTTC
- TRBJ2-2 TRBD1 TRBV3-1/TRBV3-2 CASSQPGQGTGELFF TGTGCCAGCAGCCAGCCGGGACAGGGTACCGGGGAGCTGTTTTTT
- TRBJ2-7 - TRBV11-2 CASSLDVLSYEQYF TGTGCCAGCAGCTTAGATGTCCTATCCTACGAGCAGTACTTC
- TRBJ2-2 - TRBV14 CASSQVRGRNTGELFF TGTGCCAGCAGCCAAGTAAGGGGTAGGAACACCGGGGAGCTGTTTTTT
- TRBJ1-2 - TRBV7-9 CASSADFHYGYTF TGTGCCAGCAGCGCAGACTTCCACTATGGCTACACCTTC
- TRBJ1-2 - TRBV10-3 CAISESGDGFYGYTF TGTGCCATCAGTGAGTCGGGAGACGGGTTCTATGGCTACACCTTC
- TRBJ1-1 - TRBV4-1 CASSQGQALMNTEAFF TGCGCCAGCAGCCAAGGTCAGGCCCTCATGAACACTGAAGCTTTCTTT
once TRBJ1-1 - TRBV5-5 CASSYQWNTEAFF TGTGCCAGCAGCTACCAGTGGAACACTGAAGCTTTCTTT
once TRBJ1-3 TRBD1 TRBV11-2 CASSSLTGRRAGNTIYF TGTGCCAGCAGCTCGCTGACAGGGAGAAGGGCTGGAAACACCATATATTTT
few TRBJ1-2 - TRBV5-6 CASSAWHDGYTF TGTGCCAGCAGCGCGTGGCATGATGGCTACACCTTC
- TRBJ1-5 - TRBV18 CASSQGQTSNQPQHF TGTGCCAGCTCACAAGGGCAGACAAGCAATCAGCCCCAGCATTTT
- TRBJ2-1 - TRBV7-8 CASSLWQSSYNEQFF TGTGCCAGCAGCTTATGGCAGAGCTCCTACAATGAGCAGTTCTTC
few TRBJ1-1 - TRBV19 CASSIVNTEAFF TGTGCCAGTAGTATTGTGAACACTGAAGCTTTCTTT
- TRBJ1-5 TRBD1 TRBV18 CASSLSRDRGGYQPQHF TGTGCCAGCTCACTGTCCCGGGACAGGGGCGGCTATCAGCCCCAGCATTTT
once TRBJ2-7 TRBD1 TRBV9 CASSVGQGYPNEQYF TGTGCCAGCAGCGTAGGACAGGGATATCCCAACGAGCAGTACTTC
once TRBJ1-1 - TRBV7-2 CASSFGAPSTEAFF TGTGCCAGCAGCTTTGGGGCCCCCAGCACTGAAGCTTTCTTT
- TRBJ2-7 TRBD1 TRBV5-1 CASAGTATFSSYEQYF TGCGCCAGCGCCGGGACAGCCACCTTTAGCTCCTACGAGCAGTACTTC
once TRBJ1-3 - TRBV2 CASTLQTSDTIYF TGTGCCAGCACCTTGCAAACGTCTGACACCATATATTTT